These 7 T cell receptor beta chains share one sample of origin, sequenced in a study of shared clonotypes between healthy human individuals. Using immunoSEQ multiplex PCR, the repertoire was profiled, and TCRdb retains in-frame clones only, with some absent. The sample holds fewer than 3 million clones, 85% to 95% seen once. What was sequenced was naive CD4+ T cells from PBMCs. Subset in this sample: CD45RA+ positively selected. These receptors came from a man aged 18 to 29 in good health. Some clones in this sample may be carry-over from other donors' samples.

V is TRBV18 and J is TRBJ2-7; a possible D gene is TRBD2 (6 bases). Germline V lookup: CDR1 KGHSH, CDR2 LQKENI. V lost 6 bases and J lost 3, with 18 bases in between. The CDR3 is made up of 15 amino acids. The CDR3 loop is CASSPPRREYYEQYF. CDR3 DNA: TGTGCCAGCTCCCCCCCGAGGAGGGAATACTACGAGCAGTACTTC.

This clone appeared once. This rearrangement joins TRBV6-1 to TRBJ2-4, with D tentatively TRBD1 or TRBD2 (5 bases each). Per germline, CDR1 MNHNS and CDR2 SASEGT. The length of the CDR3 is 17 residues. The V and J ends lost 2 bases and 0 bases respectively, with 14 bases between them. CDR3 sequence (DNA): TGTGCCAGCAGTGAAATCGGGGCAGCAATAGCCAAAAACATTCAGTACTTC. Translating gives CASSEIGAAIAKNIQYF.

This clone has just one count. This chain links TRBV4-2 with TRBJ2-3, with 8 bases fitting TRBD2. V shed 4 bases and J 4 bases; nucleotides not matched to a gene: 10. This CDR3 is 16 amino acids long. Germline V gene data show CDR1 as LGHNA and CDR2 as YNFKEQ. CDR3 amino acids: CASSLPPGGPPDTQYF. The CDR3 DNA reads TGTGCCAGCAGCCTCCCACCGGGAGGGCCGCCAGATACGCAGTATTTT.

The chain employs TRBV5-4 and TRBJ2-5; D is uncertain. The V end lost 1 base, the J end lost 3 bases, and 10 bases lay between the germline ends. CDR1 SGHNT and CDR2 YYREEE come from the germline V gene (reference sequence). There are 14 residues in the CDR3. The chain's CDR3 is CASSLHGVEETQYF. CDR3 sequence (DNA): TGTGCCAGCAGCTTGCACGGAGTGGAAGAGACCCAGTACTTC.

The chain combines TRBV21-1 with TRBJ2-7. TRBV21-1 is assigned pseudogene status. The CDR3 loop spans 14 amino acids. The CDR3 nucleotides read TGTGCCAGCAGCAAAAATAGGGCAGCCTACGAGCAGTACTTC. Translated, it gives CASSKNRAAYEQYF.

V and J are TRBV7-2 and TRBJ2-1; 13 positions match TRBD2. Germline trimming cut 0 bases from V and 8 bases from J; bases unmatched to any gene: 7. Germline CDR1 and CDR2: SGHTA and FQGNSA. CDR3 length: 17 amino acids. CDR3 in DNA: TGTGCCAGCAGCTTAGCGAAAACTAGCGGGAGGGGTGATGAGCAGTTCTTC. Translating gives CASSLAKTSGRGDEQFF.

This clone was recorded only once. V gene TRBV2 combines with J gene TRBJ2-1, with a possible D match to TRBD2 (5 bases). V was cut by 5 bases and J by 8 bases, with 7 bases left in between. CDR3 length equals 11 residues. Germline V gene data show CDR1 as SNHLY and CDR2 as FYNNEI. The CDR3 reads CASSRGYEQFF. CDR3 coding DNA: TGTGCCAGCAGTCGCGGGTATGAGCAGTTCTTC.